This T cell receptor (beta chain) was recorded in a study of Ad26.COV2.S vaccination and SARS-CoV-2 variants. Study summary: Intramuscular Ad26.COV2.S at 5x10^10 or 1x10^11 viral particles.

Clones were sequenced by immunoSEQ multiplex PCR, and TCRdb holds only the in-frame ones, with some missing. This table has approximately 410,000 clones, 88% appearing once. On this clone itself: Antigen: not known.

With 1 base removed from V and 4 bases from J, the gap between germline ends came to 2 bases. Germline V gene lookup returns CDR1 SEHNR and CDR2 FQNEAQ (reference sequence). This CDR3 region has 13 residues. As for treatment: about 20 received Ad26.COV2.S at low or high dose, single or two shots; about 5 received placebo; per-sample allocation not given. Following the first vaccine or placebo injection, samples were taken on day 63. Donation came from an adult in Boston who was aged 18-55 years. Overall study results and limits: Vaccine recipients and placebo recipients showed similar non-spike TCR breadth. Measures of TCR breadth and depth may have fallen short of total T cell responses.

The rearrangement joins TRBV7-9 to TRBJ1-6; no definite D call. The receptor comes from a person between 18 and 65 years old who received the Ad26.COV2.S COVID-19 vaccine or a placebo. The sample in question was peripheral blood, obtained in a trial of Ad26.COV2.S vaccine versus placebo. The CDR3 sequence: CASSLGYNSPLHF. The CDR3 DNA is TGTGCCAGCAGCTTAGGGTATAATTCACCCCTCCACTTT.